This TCR beta chain was recovered during a study of cytomegalovirus exposure and HLA in healthy donors. The PCR used 60 Vbeta and 13 Jbeta primers. Here immunoSEQ multiplex PCR was the method, and the copy in TCRdb shows in-frame clones only, minus some. The table shows over 100,000 clones, with 73% occurring only once. Trimming removed 10 bases at V and 0 bases at J, with 14 bases between. Germline CDR1 SNHLY, CDR2 FYNNEI. The CDR3 covers 14 residues. The receptor was isolated from a man aged 35 to 55 in good health and CMV-seronegative. The chain combines TRBV2 with TRBJ2-3; D not resolved. Sequencing was carried out using PBMCs. CDR3 protein: CANMRQTSTDTQYF. CDR3 DNA sequence: TGTGCCAATATGAGGCAAACTAGCACAGATACGCAGTATTTT.